The source of this T cell receptor beta chain is a study of PD-L1 blockade in urothelial cancer. The CDR3 sequence is 15 residues long. V was shortened by 4 bases and J by 4 bases, with 15 bases between the two germline ends. The germline V gene encodes CDR1 MNHEY and CDR2 SMNVEV (reference sequence). This clone was detected a few times. Sequenced by immunoSEQ multiplex PCR; TCRdb stores in-frame clones only, minus some. Among roughly 87,000 clones listed, 87% were seen once. The rearrangement uses TRBV27 and TRBJ2-3; the D gene is possibly TRBD1 (5 bases). Material: PBMCs, obtained around atezolizumab (anti-PD-L1) treatment. This receptor was obtained from a woman in her seventies with urothelial cancer. The CDR3 DNA follows: TGTGCCAGCAGTTGGGGTGGGGCCGGGTCAGATACGCAGTATTTT. Translated, it gives CASSWGGAGSDTQYF.